This T cell receptor beta chain was profiled in a study of cytomegalovirus exposure and HLA in healthy donors. Findings and limits, study-wide: Later on, an analysis found that several of the most significant clusters appeared to be linked to common viral pathogens, which included parvovirus B19. Most TCRs appeared rarely, but some public TCRs recurred in many donors.

This clone was counted a few times. Antigen specificity is unknown. V shed 9 bases and J shed 1 base, with 12 bases lying between them. This CDR3 has 13 residues. Germline assignment: CDR1 MNHEY and CDR2 SVGAGI. With 60 Vbeta and 13 Jbeta primers, the PCR was carried out. The repertoire was sequenced with immunoSEQ multiplex PCR; TCRdb's copy has only in-frame clones and lacks some. Of about 200,000 clones in the sample, approximately 88% were seen once. The rearrangement uses TRBV6-5 and TRBJ1-1, with D maybe TRBD1 (6 bases). The clonotype originates from a boy aged 2 to 9 in good health and CMV-seronegative. The sequenced material came from PBMCs. CDR3 residues: CARGDRRNTEAFF. CDR3 nucleotide sequence: TGTGCCAGGGGAGACAGGAGGAACACTGAAGCTTTCTTT.